These T cell receptor beta chains were read from a single sample in a study of T cell repertoires in cytomegalovirus infection. TCRdb analysed the reads with MiXCR anew, one entry per CDR3 protein. The sample contains 200,000 or so distinct CDR3 sequences, about 30% of which appear only once. The sample comprised PBMCs. The receptors here all came from a human donor in good health (CMV status not recorded). Some clones in this sample may be carry-over from other donors' samples. CDR3s leave out the opening cysteine and the closing phenylalanine or tryptophan. Expanded clones get a size class; other rows say once, few or many, or leave the size out.

clone_size v_call cdr3_aa
- TRBV20-1 SALREAGDEQY
- TRBV4-1 ASSQDLGGLNTEAF
- TRBV19 ASSNRDFNQPQH
- TRBV12-3/TRBV12-4 ASTPPAEETQY
many TRBV4-1 ASSHKASTGHLNR
- TRBV5-5 ASSLPDRAKALH
few TRBV12-3/TRBV12-4 ASRRQGARYNEQF
many TRBV11-2 ASSYQTQGEQF
- TRBV12-3/TRBV12-4 ASSSPRALNDEQY
- TRBV12-3/TRBV12-4 ASSLEAGLYNEQF
few TRBV5-1 ASSLEGRASDEQF
- TRBV30 AWRHAFEAF
- TRBV7-9 ASSPDVWEDTQY
- TRBV6-2/TRBV6-3 ASSPGQIYGYT
- TRBV7-8 ASSAGQLYT
- TRBV20-1 SARTGVTYGYT
many TRBV7-2 ASSLATGTSGGFYEQY
many TRBV6-1 ASGRRFGNEKLF
many TRBV7-2 ASMPPTRNGYT